A selection of T cell receptor beta chains follows, all from one sample in a study of control samples from healthy donors and cancer patients. Repertoires were generated with immunoSEQ multiplex PCR, while TCRdb's copy carries only in-frame clones and drops some. This table has roughly 130,000 clones, about nine tenths appearing once. Material: blood. The receptor set was obtained from a woman younger than 45 in good health. Both conserved end residues are trimmed from each CDR3. Each record gives: J gene, V gene, clone size, CDR3 protein. Not all rows give a size; the values are once, few, many and, for expanded clones, a class.

>TRBJ1-6|TRBV3-1/TRBV3-2|few
ASSQPDRYSPLH
>TRBJ1-5|TRBV30|.
AWTPGVGEPQH
>TRBJ1-1|TRBV7-2|.
ASSFKPGNTEAF
>TRBJ2-2|TRBV11-2|.
ASSIYQGRRTGELF
>TRBJ2-5|TRBV9|.
ASSGPVETQY
>TRBJ2-7|TRBV12-3/TRBV12-4|.
ASRTGGYEQY
>TRBJ1-3|TRBV7-7|.
ASSLDRGSGNTIY
>TRBJ2-2|TRBV11-2|.
ASSRRQGFNTGELF
>TRBJ2-6|TRBV5-1|.
ASSVGLARSGANVLT
>TRBJ1-4|TRBV18|.
ASSPGQGRI
>TRBJ2-7|TRBV7-2|few
ASSLSTISYEQY
>TRBJ2-6|TRBV5-4|once
ASSPASGANVLT
>TRBJ1-1|TRBV3-1/TRBV3-2|.
ASSPHEQGWDTEAF
>TRBJ1-1|TRBV7-2|.
ASSPGLMNTEAF
>TRBJ2-2|TRBV5-5|.
ASSLRQGSGELF
>TRBJ2-1|TRBV29-1|.
SALGAYNEQF
>TRBJ2-7|TRBV29-1|few
SVVDSGRARGEQY
>TRBJ1-2|TRBV19|once
ASSLEYRVAYGYT
>TRBJ2-7|TRBV4-2|.
ASSQLSGGPPYEQY
>TRBJ1-3|TRBV7-9|.
ASSPGQEDTIY
>TRBJ1-1|TRBV19|.
ASSAPGTKNTEAF
>TRBJ1-3|TRBV19|.
ASSTQGDGNTIY
>TRBJ2-4|TRBV7-8|.
ASSLGDKNIQY
>TRBJ2-2|TRBV6-5|.
ASSPDRARELF
>TRBJ2-4|TRBV21-1|.
ASSKRGTGGLRTKNIQY
>TRBJ2-3|TRBV28|.
ASSSREGTTDTQY
>TRBJ2-1|TRBV29-1|.
SVDPGDYNEQF
>TRBJ1-4|TRBV29-1|.
SVEDPGVYEKLF
>TRBJ2-7|TRBV6-6|many
ASRPRQIGEQY
>TRBJ1-4|TRBV18|.
ASSLTGDEKLF
>TRBJ2-7|TRBV5-1|.
ASSWDSHSVGEQY
>TRBJ2-3|TRBV11-2|.
ASSLDRGMTDTQY
>TRBJ2-3|TRBV29-1|.
SVRTDTQY
>TRBJ2-5|TRBV19|.
ASSIDEGQTQY
>TRBJ1-2|TRBV28|.
ASSLMLGTGGKDGYT
>TRBJ1-1|TRBV7-9|.
ASTLNSNTEAF
>TRBJ2-7|TRBV15|.
ATSRTTSGTYEQY
>TRBJ2-3|TRBV11-3|.
ASSFSTGGADTQY
>TRBJ1-4|TRBV28|.
ASSLGQGVADEKLF
>TRBJ2-2|TRBV7-2|.
ASSLGAGPNTGELF
>TRBJ1-3|TRBV18|once
ASSPPDRRAGNTIY
>TRBJ2-1|TRBV9|.
ASSVLADPNYNEQF
>TRBJ1-2|TRBV3-1/TRBV3-2|.
ASSQEGGGYGYT
>TRBJ2-1|TRBV30|.
AWSGDYYNEQF
>TRBJ2-1|TRBV29-1|.
SVGLTSGSEAYNEQF
>TRBJ1-2|TRBV5-6|.
ASSLDGVNYGYT
>TRBJ2-4|TRBV6-1|once
ASSDQSGANIQY
>TRBJ1-3|TRBV18|.
ASSPPGQGNTIY
>TRBJ1-1|TRBV6-6|.
ASSRDRNTEAF
>TRBJ2-4|TRBV6-1|.
ASSEIAGALAKNIQY
>TRBJ2-5|TRBV6-1|.
ASSEGRWGETQY
>TRBJ1-2|TRBV19|.
ASSIAGVTNGYT
>TRBJ2-7|TRBV19|.
ASSRDNYEQY
>TRBJ1-1|TRBV11-3|.
ASSLDRGRTEAF
>TRBJ1-1|TRBV27|.
ASSIDRRPNTEAF
>TRBJ2-1|TRBV29-1|.
GTTTNGLNEQF
>TRBJ2-7|TRBV5-1|.
ASSWGQGYEQY
>TRBJ2-3|TRBV5-1|.
ASSLDFLAGGDEDTQY
>TRBJ1-1|TRBV7-6|.
ASGASANTEAF